These 10 T cell receptor beta chains were all obtained from the same sample, sequenced in a study of T cell repertoires in cytomegalovirus infection. One entry per CDR3 protein, called by TCRdb with MiXCR from the reads. The sample holds a few hundred thousand distinct CDR3 sequences; approximately 40% are singletons and the top ten take more than 40%. These receptors' targets are unknown. Sequencing was performed on cultured PBMCs, taken from culture after CMV antigen stimulation. All receptors come from a human donor in good health (CMV status not recorded). Some clones in this sample may be carry-over from other donors' samples.

There are a few counts of this clonotype. V and J are TRBV12-3 or TRBV12-4 and TRBJ2-3; TRBD2 matches at 13 bases. This CDR3 is 19 amino acids long. J lost 6 bases, V lost 6 bases, and 18 bases had no gene match. Here the CDR3 DNA reads TGTGCCAGCAGCACCGGTGGGACTAGCGGGACCCGATTACAGGATACGCAGTATTTT. Translating gives CASSTGGTSGTRLQDTQYF.

This clonotype was detected a few times. J is TRBJ1-2 and V is TRBV7-9; D is unresolved. The CDR3 has 14 amino acids. Germline-derived CDR1 and CDR2 are SEHNR and FQNEAQ (reference sequence). V was clipped by 1 base and J by 7 bases, with 13 bases between them. The CDR3 is CASSLDNRGTGYTF. The CDR3 DNA reads as TGTGCCAGCAGCTTAGATAATCGGGGTACTGGCTACACCTTC.

J is TRBJ2-7 and V is TRBV6-2 or TRBV6-3; D may match TRBD1 or TRBD2 (5 bases each). The V gene's germline CDR1 is MNHEY and CDR2 SVGEGT. V dropped 7 bases and J dropped 5 bases, with 21 bases sitting between them. The CDR3 spans 15 residues. The CDR3 coding sequence is TGTGCCAGCAATGACTATGGACCGGGGCCCGACGAGCAGTACTTC. Its protein product is CASNDYGPGPDEQYF.

The rearrangement joins TRBV11-2 to TRBJ2-7, with D hard to call. This CDR3 has 14 residues. The germline V gene has CDR1 SGHAT and CDR2 FQNNGV. The V end was cut by 5 bases, the J end by 2 bases, with 13 bases between. The CDR3 sequence is CASSPTPYAYEQYF. The CDR3 coding sequence is TGTGCCAGCAGCCCCACTCCCTACGCCTACGAGCAGTACTTC.

The chain has TRBV29-1 and TRBJ2-6; unclear D gene. Germline V CDR1 and CDR2: SQVTM, ANQGSEA. The CDR3 is 14 residues long. Between the trimmed V and J ends, which lost 4 bases and 1 base, there was a span of 8 bases. This chain's CDR3 is CSVVSGSGANVLTF. For the CDR3, the DNA is TGCAGCGTTGTATCTGGGTCTGGGGCCAACGTCCTGACTTTC.

J is TRBJ2-7 and V is TRBV7-9; D not certain. Germline V CDR1 and CDR2: SEHNR, FQNEAQ (reference sequence). CDR3 length: 13 amino acids. The V and J ends lost 5 bases and 6 bases respectively, with 14 bases between them. CDR3 sequence reads: CASSPRLSVEQYF. The CDR3 DNA is TGTGCCAGCAGCCCCCGGTTAAGCGTCGAGCAGTACTTC.

The chain is built from TRBV5-1 and TRBJ2-5; TRBD1 is a possible D gene (5 bases). Trimming pared 4 bases from V and 4 bases from J, leaving 11 bases between. The germline CDR1 and CDR2 sequences are SGHRS and YFSETQ. The CDR3 contains 13 residues. CDR3: CASSGQDRETQYF. As DNA, the CDR3 is TGCGCCAGCAGCGGACAAGATCGAGAGACCCAGTACTTC.

The CDR3 region is CASSGAQDGNTIYF. CDR3 in DNA: TGTGCCAGCAGTGGGGCGCAGGATGGAAACACCATATATTTT. The chain employs TRBV2 and TRBJ1-3; D gene unclear. The germline V gene encodes CDR1 SNHLY and CDR2 FYNNEI. V was trimmed by 4 bases and J by 3 bases, leaving 10 bases between them. This CDR3 has 14 amino acids.

Only a few counts were recorded for this clonotype. This chain connects TRBV10-2 to TRBJ1-3; 7 bases are a match to TRBD1. The ends lost 7 bases at V and 1 base at J; junction bases unmatched: 4. Germline CDR1 WSHSY, CDR2 SAAADI. The CDR3 is made up of 14 amino acids. CDR3: CASTEGASGNTIYF. The CDR3 bases are TGCGCCAGCACAGAGGGGGCGTCTGGAAACACCATATATTTT.

This clonotype was seen only a few times. The chain has TRBV19 and TRBJ1-2; D is ambiguous. Germline CDR1 reads LNHDA; CDR2 reads SQIVND (reference sequence). The CDR3 loop spans 14 amino acids. V was shortened by 7 bases and J by 2 bases, with 14 bases between the two germline ends. The CDR3 DNA sequence: TGTGCCAGTACCATGAGGAGGCCCAACTATGGCTACACCTTC. Residues: CASTMRRPNYGYTF.